The sequence of this TCR beta chain was determined in a study of blood T cell repertoires in COVID-19. Study context: Samples came from the United States, Italy and Spain, spanning acute and convalescent COVID-19.

Original data processing: The authors estimated nucleated cell counts from reference gene primer amplification. Here immunoSEQ multiplex PCR was the method, and the copy in TCRdb shows in-frame clones only, minus some. The V and J calls and the clone size are those of that table, but D and trimming were determined from the DNA. The data contain 250,000 or so clones, about nine tenths of them singletons. The sample was PBMCs or T cells enriched from blood (not recorded which). This receptor was taken from a human donor in a cohort exposed to, infected with or recovered from COVID-19 (not recorded which). The donor label of this sample is uncertain.

The CDR3 DNA reads TGTGCCAGCAGTCTTTACAGGGGGACTGAAGCTTTCTTT. The encoded protein is CASSLYRGTEAFF. The J gene is TRBJ1-1, the V gene TRBV2; 8 bases line up with TRBD1. The CDR3 runs to 13 residues. Per the germline V gene, CDR1 is SNHLY and CDR2 is FYNNEI. V was clipped by 5 bases and J by 5 bases; unmatched bases: 4.